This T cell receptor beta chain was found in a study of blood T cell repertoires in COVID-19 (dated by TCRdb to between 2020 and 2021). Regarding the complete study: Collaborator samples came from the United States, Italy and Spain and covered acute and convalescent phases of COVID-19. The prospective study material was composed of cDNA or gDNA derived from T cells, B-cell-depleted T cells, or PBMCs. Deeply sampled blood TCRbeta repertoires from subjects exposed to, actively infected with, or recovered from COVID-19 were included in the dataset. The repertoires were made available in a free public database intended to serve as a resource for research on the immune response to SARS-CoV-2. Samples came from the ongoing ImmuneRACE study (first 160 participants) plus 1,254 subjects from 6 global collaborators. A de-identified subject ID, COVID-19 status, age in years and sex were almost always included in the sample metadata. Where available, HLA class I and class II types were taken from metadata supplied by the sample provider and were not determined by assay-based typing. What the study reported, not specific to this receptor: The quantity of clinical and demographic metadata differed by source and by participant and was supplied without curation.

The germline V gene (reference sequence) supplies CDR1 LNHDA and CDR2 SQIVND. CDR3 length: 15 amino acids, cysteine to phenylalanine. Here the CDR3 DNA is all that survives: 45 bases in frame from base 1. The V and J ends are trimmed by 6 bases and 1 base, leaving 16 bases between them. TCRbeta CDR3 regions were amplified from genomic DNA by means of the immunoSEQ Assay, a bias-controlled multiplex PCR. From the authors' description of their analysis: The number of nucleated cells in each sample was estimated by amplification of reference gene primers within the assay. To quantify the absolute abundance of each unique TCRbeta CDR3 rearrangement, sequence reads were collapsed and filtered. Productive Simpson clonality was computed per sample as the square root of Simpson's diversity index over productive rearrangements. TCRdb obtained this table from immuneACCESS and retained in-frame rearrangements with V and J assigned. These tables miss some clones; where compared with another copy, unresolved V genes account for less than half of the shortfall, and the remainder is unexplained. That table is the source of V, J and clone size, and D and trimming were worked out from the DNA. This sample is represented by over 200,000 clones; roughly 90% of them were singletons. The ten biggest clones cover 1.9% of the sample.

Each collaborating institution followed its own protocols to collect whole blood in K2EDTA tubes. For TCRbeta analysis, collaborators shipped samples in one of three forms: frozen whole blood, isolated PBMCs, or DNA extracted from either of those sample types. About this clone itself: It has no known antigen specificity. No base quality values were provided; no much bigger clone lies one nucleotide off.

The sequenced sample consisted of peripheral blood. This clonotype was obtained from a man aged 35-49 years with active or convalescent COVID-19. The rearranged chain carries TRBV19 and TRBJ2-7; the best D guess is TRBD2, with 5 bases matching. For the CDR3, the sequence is CASSPGVAASYEQYF. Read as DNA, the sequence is TGTGCCAGTAGCCCCGGGGTCGCAGCATCCTACGAGCAGTACTTC.